A selection of T cell receptor beta chains follows, all from one sample in a study of low-dose radiotherapy and immunotherapy resistance in tumors. One entry per CDR3 protein, called by TCRdb with MiXCR from the reads. The sample has just over 90,000 distinct CDR3 sequences; 20% to 25% are singletons. The sample in question was PBMCs, obtained after low-dose radiotherapy plus immunotherapy. The receptor set was obtained from a female donor with ovarian cancer. CDR3s include the opening cysteine and the closing phenylalanine or tryptophan. A D gene is named only where the DNA matches it firmly. Expanded clones get a size class; other rows say once, few or many, or leave the size out.

clone_size j_call v_call d_call cdr3_nt cdr3_aa
medium-sized TRBJ1-5 TRBV28 TRBD1 TGTGCCAGCAGCGACAGGGTAGGCAATCAGCCCCAGCATTTT CASSDRVGNQPQHF
many TRBJ2-7 TRBV6-1 TRBD2 TGTGCCAGCAGTCACGGGGGGACTAGCGGGAGAAGTTACGAGCAGTACTTC CASSHGGTSGRSYEQYF
- TRBJ2-3 TRBV4-1 - TGCGCCAGCAGCCAAACGGGCTTTCGCACAGATACGCAGTATTTT CASSQTGFRTDTQYF
many TRBJ2-3 TRBV12-3/TRBV12-4 - TGTGCCAGCAGTTTAGCGGGGGGGCGGGCAGATACGCAGTATTTT CASSLAGGRADTQYF
- TRBJ1-1 TRBV20-1 - TGCAGTGCTAAGAACGACTGGGGTAAAGAGGGTGAAGCTTTCTTT CSAKNDWGKEGEAFF
many TRBJ1-4 TRBV3-1 - TGTGCCAGCAGCCAGAAACTTCGACAGCGCAATAATGAAAAACTGTTTTTT CASSQKLRQRNNEKLFF
many TRBJ1-5 TRBV7-2 - TGTGCCAGCAGCTCACAGACAGGAGTGAATCAGCCCCAGCATTTT CASSSQTGVNQPQHF
many TRBJ2-2 TRBV4-3 TRBD2 TGCGCCAGCAGCCAACGAGCGGGAGGGTCGGCCGGGGAGCTGTTTTTT CASSQRAGGSAGELFF
many TRBJ1-5 TRBV28 TRBD1 TGTGCCACCTCGCCCACGGGGACAGGATACAATCAGCCCCAGCATTTT CATSPTGTGYNQPQHF
few TRBJ2-5 TRBV25-1 - TGTGCCAGCAGTGATATCTCCGGCACAGGGCAAGAGACCCAGTACTTC CASSDISGTGQETQYF
many TRBJ1-1 TRBV12-3/TRBV12-4 TRBD1 TGTGCCAGCAGTTTGGACAGGGTTACTGAAGCTTTCTTT CASSLDRVTEAFF
- TRBJ2-1 TRBV11-2 TRBD2 TGTGCCAGCAGCTTAGTCCTAGCGGGGGGGCCGCTTCACAATGAGCAGTTCTTC CASSLVLAGGPLHNEQFF
many TRBJ2-1 TRBV12-3/TRBV12-4 TRBD2 TGTGCCAGCAGTATAGCGGGAGGCCGTTTCTACAATGAGCAGTTCTTC CASSIAGGRFYNEQFF
many TRBJ2-1 TRBV2 TRBD2 TGTGCCAGCAGCCGGGGGGTAAATGAGCAGTTCTTC CASSRGVNEQFF
many TRBJ2-7 TRBV29-1 TRBD2 TGCAGCGTGGCCCGAAGTAGCGGGGCCTCCTACGAGCAGTACTTC CSVARSSGASYEQYF
- TRBJ2-7 TRBV5-5 - TGTGCCAGCAGCTTGGAGGCAGGCGAGCAGTACTTC CASSLEAGEQYF
many TRBJ1-1 TRBV11-2 - TGTGCCAGCACCCCTATCGCCGGCCGTGAGGCTTTCTTT CASTPIAGREAFF
many TRBJ1-6 TRBV6-2/TRBV6-3 - TGTGCCAGCAGTTCCCCGGGACTTACCACGGCACCCCTCCACTTT CASSSPGLTTAPLHF
- TRBJ2-7 TRBV7-2 - TGTGCCAGCAGCCTGCGACCCGGGACACGGTGGACAGACTTC CASSLRPGTRWTDF
- TRBJ1-2 TRBV27 - TGTGCCAGCTGCTACACCGCTAACTATGGCTACACCTTC CASCYTANYGYTF
- TRBJ2-2 TRBV5-5 - - CASSPNSGSVPGELFFF
many TRBJ2-1 TRBV7-3 TRBD2 TGTGCCAGCAGCCACCTACCGCCCAACCTAGCGGGAGTAGGCTATGAGCAGTTCTTC CASSHLPPNLAGVGYEQFF
- TRBJ2-3 TRBV28 TRBD2 TGTGCCAGCAGTTTATCGCTAGCGGGAGCTACAGATACGCAGTATTTT CASSLSLAGATDTQYF
few TRBJ1-6 TRBV15 - TGTGCCACCAGCAGAGATTCTACCAAATATTCACCCCTCCACTTT CATSRDSTKYSPLHF
many TRBJ2-5 TRBV3-1 - TGTGCCAGCAGCCACCCGGAGACCCAGTACTTC CASSHPETQYF
- TRBJ2-6 TRBV5-5 - TGCGCCAGCAGCGCCGGGACAACTGGGGCCAACGTCCTGACTTTC CASSAGTTGANVLTF
- TRBJ2-1 TRBV9 TRBD2 TGTGCCAGCAGCGTAGAGGCTAGCGGGGGCTACAATGAGCAGTTCTTC CASSVEASGGYNEQFF
many TRBJ2-2 TRBV6-1 TRBD2 TGTGCCAGCAGGGGGAACCTAGCGGGGGGGCGCGGGGAGCTGTTTTTT CASRGNLAGGRGELFF
many TRBJ1-4 TRBV11-2 TRBD1 TGTGCCAGCAGCCCCAGGGGGTTTGTCTCTAATGAAAAACTGTTTTTT CASSPRGFVSNEKLFF
many TRBJ2-3 TRBV5-1 - TGCGCCAGCAGCTTGGGTGTCTTATTCGGAGATACGCAGTATTTT CASSLGVLFGDTQYF
- TRBJ2-2 TRBV3-1 - TGTGCCAGCAACCAAGTTAGGGTCGGGGAGCTGTTTTTT CASNQVRVGELFF
- TRBJ1-6 TRBV27 TRBD1 TGTGCCAGCAGTAACCGACAGGGGGTGAATAATTCACCCCTCCACTTT CASSNRQGVNNSPLHF